This TCR beta chain was documented in a study of T cell responses to AZD1222 COVID-19 vaccine. Study results and limitations: With dominance at 160-218 and 743-854, vaccine-associated CD4 TCRs spanned spike. Regions left unmutated in variants are reportedly the target of nearly half of spike-specific TCRs. Only a handful of AZD1222 recipients, roughly six in all, had baseline seropositivity. Spike-specific TCR repertoires showed rising breadth and depth after two AZD1222 doses.

Generated by immunoSEQ multiplex PCR, the TCRdb table keeps only in-frame clones and is missing some. The table lists more than 100,000 clones, roughly 85% of them singletons. The CDR3 extends over 15 amino acids. Per germline, CDR1 SEHNR and CDR2 FQNEAQ (reference sequence). The J segment lost 5 bases and the V segment lost 2 bases, leaving 9 bases of the junction unmatched. As to this clone: The antigen is undetermined.

The sequencing here drew on peripheral blood, taken on day 0 of AZD1222 vaccination. V and J are TRBV7-9 and TRBJ2-7, with 7 bases identical to TRBD1. This TCR was recovered from an adult in good health. CDR3 loop: CASSLLQGVPHEQYF. The CDR3 region has the DNA TGTGCCAGCAGCTTATTGCAGGGGGTCCCCCACGAGCAGTACTTC.